These T cell receptor beta chains were read from a single sample in a study of PD-L1 blockade in urothelial cancer. The table came from immunoSEQ multiplex PCR; TCRdb's copy has only in-frame clones and leaves some out. The table has around 82,000 clones, about four fifths seen once. Material: PBMCs, obtained around atezolizumab (anti-PD-L1) treatment. Source of these receptors: a man between 60 and 75 years old with urothelial cancer. CDR3s include the opening cysteine and the closing phenylalanine or tryptophan. A D gene is named only where the DNA matches it firmly. Size tells how often a clone was seen (once, few, many) or the class of an expanded clone, and some rows leave it out.

abundance: NA; v_gene: TRBV9; j_gene: TRBJ1-5; d_gene: TRBD1; CDR3aa: CASSLEDRASNQPQHF; CDR3nt: TGTGCCAGCAGCCTCGAGGACAGGGCCAGCAATCAGCCCCAGCATTTT
abundance: NA; v_gene: TRBV28; j_gene: TRBJ1-5; d_gene: NA; CDR3aa: CASRSDTSNQPQHF; CDR3nt: TGTGCCAGTCGTTCGGACACCAGCAATCAGCCCCAGCATTTT
abundance: NA; v_gene: TRBV5-6; j_gene: TRBJ1-1; d_gene: NA; CDR3aa: CASSSYRVSTEAFF; CDR3nt: TGTGCCAGCAGCTCTTACAGGGTTAGCACTGAAGCTTTCTTT
abundance: NA; v_gene: TRBV28; j_gene: TRBJ2-7; d_gene: TRBD2; CDR3aa: CASSMTREPPYEQYF; CDR3nt: TGTGCCAGCAGCATGACGCGGGAGCCTCCGTACGAGCAGTACTTC
abundance: NA; v_gene: TRBV5-8; j_gene: TRBJ2-2; d_gene: TRBD1; CDR3aa: CASSLYRGPNTGELFF; CDR3nt: TGTGCCAGCAGCTTATACAGGGGACCGAACACCGGGGAGCTGTTTTTT
abundance: NA; v_gene: TRBV5-4; j_gene: TRBJ2-3; d_gene: NA; CDR3aa: CASSLAGQTDTQYF; CDR3nt: TGTGCCAGCAGCTTGGCCGGACAGACAGATACGCAGTATTTT
abundance: NA; v_gene: TRBV18; j_gene: TRBJ1-6; d_gene: NA; CDR3aa: CASSPPSGSPLHF; CDR3nt: TGTGCCAGCTCACCACCTTCGGGTTCACCCCTCCACTTT
abundance: NA; v_gene: TRBV6-1; j_gene: TRBJ1-2; d_gene: NA; CDR3aa: CASSEAAEYGYTF; CDR3nt: TGTGCCAGCAGTGAAGCAGCTGAGTATGGCTACACCTTC
abundance: NA; v_gene: TRBV2; j_gene: TRBJ1-3; d_gene: NA; CDR3aa: CASIGQPPGNTIYF; CDR3nt: TGTGCCAGCATAGGACAACCCCCTGGAAACACCATATATTTT
abundance: NA; v_gene: TRBV4-1; j_gene: TRBJ2-1; d_gene: NA; CDR3aa: CASSQVSSSYNEQFF; CDR3nt: TGCGCCAGCAGCCAAGTGTCGAGCTCCTACAATGAGCAGTTCTTC
abundance: NA; v_gene: TRBV7-2; j_gene: TRBJ2-3; d_gene: NA; CDR3aa: CASSLVRGRRGDTQYF; CDR3nt: TGTGCCAGCAGCTTAGTTCGAGGGCGCAGGGGAGATACGCAGTATTTT
abundance: NA; v_gene: TRBV7-2; j_gene: TRBJ2-3; d_gene: TRBD2; CDR3aa: CASSPTLAGGKDTQYF; CDR3nt: TGTGCCAGCAGCCCGACTTTAGCGGGGGGTAAAGATACGCAGTATTTT
abundance: NA; v_gene: TRBV5-4; j_gene: TRBJ2-5; d_gene: TRBD2; CDR3aa: CASSLVRGGLETQYF; CDR3nt: TGTGCCAGCAGCTTGGTGCGGGGGGGGTTAGAGACCCAGTACTTC
abundance: NA; v_gene: TRBV7-9; j_gene: TRBJ2-4; d_gene: NA; CDR3aa: CASSLDGIAKNIQYF; CDR3nt: TGTGCCAGCAGCTTGGACGGGATAGCCAAAAACATTCAGTACTTC
abundance: NA; v_gene: TRBV19; j_gene: TRBJ1-6; d_gene: TRBD1; CDR3aa: CASRRDRETPLHF; CDR3nt: TGTGCCAGTCGCCGGGACAGGGAAACACCCCTCCACTTT
abundance: NA; v_gene: TRBV28; j_gene: TRBJ1-1; d_gene: TRBD1; CDR3aa: CATKRGQVNTEAFF; CDR3nt: TGTGCCACCAAACGTGGACAGGTTAACACTGAAGCTTTCTTT
abundance: NA; v_gene: TRBV7-7; j_gene: TRBJ2-2; d_gene: NA; CDR3aa: CASSPQGGGVGELFF; CDR3nt: TGTGCCAGCAGCCCCCAGGGAGGCGGGGTCGGGGAGCTGTTTTTT
abundance: NA; v_gene: TRBV23-1; j_gene: TRBJ1-5; d_gene: NA; CDR3aa: CASSLYLHSPREPQHF; CDR3nt: TGCGCCAGCAGTCTCTATCTACACTCCCCCCGGGAGCCCCAGCATTTT
abundance: NA; v_gene: TRBV7-6; j_gene: TRBJ2-6; d_gene: TRBD1; CDR3aa: CASSLDRVFTGANVLTF; CDR3nt: TGTGCCAGCAGCTTGGACAGGGTCTTCACTGGGGCCAACGTCCTGACTTTC
abundance: NA; v_gene: TRBV30; j_gene: TRBJ2-7; d_gene: TRBD2; CDR3aa: CAWSVGGSRVYEQYF; CDR3nt: TGTGCCTGGAGTGTGGGAGGGTCTCGAGTCTACGAGCAGTACTTC
abundance: NA; v_gene: TRBV5-6; j_gene: TRBJ1-6; d_gene: NA; CDR3aa: CASSLNLGRGNSPLHF; CDR3nt: TGTGCCAGCAGCTTGAATTTGGGCAGGGGTAATTCACCCCTCCACTTT
abundance: NA; v_gene: TRBV28; j_gene: TRBJ2-6; d_gene: NA; CDR3aa: CASSLRGSGANVLTF; CDR3nt: TGTGCCAGCAGTCTTAGGGGCTCTGGGGCCAACGTCCTGACTTTC
abundance: once; v_gene: TRBV5-4; j_gene: TRBJ2-7; d_gene: NA; CDR3aa: CASSLYADYYEQYF; CDR3nt: TGTGCCAGCAGCTTGTATGCAGACTACTACGAGCAGTACTTC
abundance: NA; v_gene: TRBV7-9; j_gene: TRBJ2-7; d_gene: NA; CDR3aa: CASSSLGWGDTYEQYF; CDR3nt: TGTGCCAGCAGCTCCCTCGGCTGGGGCGACACCTACGAGCAGTACTTC
abundance: NA; v_gene: TRBV7-8; j_gene: TRBJ2-7; d_gene: NA; CDR3aa: CASSLAQAGAIVEQYF; CDR3nt: TGTGCCAGCAGCTTAGCGCAGGCGGGGGCGATAGTCGAGCAGTACTTC
abundance: few; v_gene: TRBV18; j_gene: TRBJ1-1; d_gene: TRBD1; CDR3aa: CASSLDRTGSSEAFF; CDR3nt: TGTGCCAGCTCATTGGATAGGACAGGGTCGTCTGAAGCTTTCTTT
abundance: NA; v_gene: TRBV28; j_gene: TRBJ1-5; d_gene: TRBD1; CDR3aa: CASSSRDRGETQPQHF; CDR3nt: TGTGCCAGCAGTTCCCGGGACAGGGGAGAGACTCAGCCCCAGCATTTT
abundance: once; v_gene: TRBV6-1; j_gene: TRBJ2-4; d_gene: NA; CDR3aa: CASSDPRGAKNIQYF; CDR3nt: TGTGCCAGCAGTGACCCACGGGGGGCCAAAAACATTCAGTACTTC
abundance: NA; v_gene: TRBV7-9; j_gene: TRBJ1-3; d_gene: NA; CDR3aa: CASSFRDSGNTIYF; CDR3nt: TGTGCCAGCAGCTTTAGAGACTCTGGAAACACCATATATTTT
abundance: NA; v_gene: TRBV19; j_gene: TRBJ2-5; d_gene: NA; CDR3aa: CASSGSARETQYF; CDR3nt: TGTGCCAGTAGTGGGTCAGCGCGCGAGACCCAGTACTTC
abundance: few; v_gene: TRBV19; j_gene: TRBJ2-7; d_gene: TRBD1; CDR3aa: CANDRADYEQYF; CDR3nt: TGTGCCAACGACAGGGCTGACTACGAGCAGTACTTC
abundance: NA; v_gene: TRBV29-1; j_gene: TRBJ2-5; d_gene: NA; CDR3aa: CSARRETTAGVQYF; CDR3nt: TGCAGCGCGAGGCGCGAAACAACCGCGGGTGTCCAGTACTTC
abundance: NA; v_gene: TRBV7-9; j_gene: TRBJ2-1; d_gene: NA; CDR3aa: CASSPLPQTGISYNEQFF; CDR3nt: TGTGCCAGCAGCCCCCTACCCCAGACAGGCATCTCCTACAATGAGCAGTTCTTC
abundance: NA; v_gene: TRBV19; j_gene: TRBJ2-7; d_gene: TRBD1; CDR3aa: CASSPGDRDHEQYF; CDR3nt: TGTGCCAGTAGTCCGGGGGACAGGGACCACGAGCAGTACTTC
abundance: NA; v_gene: TRBV6-6; j_gene: TRBJ1-1; d_gene: NA; CDR3aa: CASSTRTGTRNTEAFF; CDR3nt: TGTGCCAGCAGTACCCGGACCGGGACACGGAACACTGAAGCTTTCTTT
abundance: once; v_gene: TRBV29-1; j_gene: TRBJ2-7; d_gene: NA; CDR3aa: CSVEDSGSSYEQYF; CDR3nt: TGCAGCGTTGAAGATTCAGGTAGCTCCTACGAGCAGTACTTC